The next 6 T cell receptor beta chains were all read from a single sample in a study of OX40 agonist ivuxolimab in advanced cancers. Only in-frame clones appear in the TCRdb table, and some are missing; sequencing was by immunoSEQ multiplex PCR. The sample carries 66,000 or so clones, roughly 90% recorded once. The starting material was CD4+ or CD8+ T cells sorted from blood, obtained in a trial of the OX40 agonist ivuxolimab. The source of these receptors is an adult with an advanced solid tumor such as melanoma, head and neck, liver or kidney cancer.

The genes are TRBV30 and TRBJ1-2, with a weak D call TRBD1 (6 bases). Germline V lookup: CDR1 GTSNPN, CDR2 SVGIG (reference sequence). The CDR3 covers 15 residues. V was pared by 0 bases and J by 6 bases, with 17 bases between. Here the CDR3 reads CAWSVLAGARDGYTF. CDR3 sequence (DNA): TGTGCCTGGAGTGTACTCGCAGGGGCGCGGGATGGCTACACCTTC.

The DNA for the CDR3 is TGTGCCAGCAGTTACCCTAGCGGGGGGCTCGGTGAGCAGTTCTTC. This gives the protein CASSYPSGGLGEQFF. The J gene is TRBJ2-1, the V gene TRBV6-5; 11 bases agree with TRBD2. Germline trimming cut 2 bases from V and 9 bases from J; bases unmatched to any gene: 6. Germline CDR1 is MNHEY and CDR2 is SVGAGI. CDR3 length equals 15 residues.

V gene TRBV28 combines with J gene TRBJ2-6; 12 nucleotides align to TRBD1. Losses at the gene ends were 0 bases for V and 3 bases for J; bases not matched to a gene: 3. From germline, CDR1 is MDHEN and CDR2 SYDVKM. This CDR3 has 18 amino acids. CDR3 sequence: CASSLWGQGALGANVLTF. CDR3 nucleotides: TGTGCCAGCAGTTTATGGGGACAGGGGGCCCTTGGGGCCAACGTCCTGACTTTC.

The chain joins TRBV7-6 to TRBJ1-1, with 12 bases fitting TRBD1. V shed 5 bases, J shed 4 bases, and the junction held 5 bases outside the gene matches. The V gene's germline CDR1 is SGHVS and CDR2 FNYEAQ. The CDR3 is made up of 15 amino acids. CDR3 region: CASSQGQGAGTEAFF. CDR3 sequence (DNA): TGTGCCAGCAGCCAGGGACAGGGGGCGGGCACTGAAGCTTTCTTT.

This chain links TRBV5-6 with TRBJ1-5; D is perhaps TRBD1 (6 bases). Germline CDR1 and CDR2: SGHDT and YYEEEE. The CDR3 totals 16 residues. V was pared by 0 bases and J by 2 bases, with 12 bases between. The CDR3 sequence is CASSLGITGRNQPQHF. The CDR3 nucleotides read TGTGCCAGCAGCTTGGGTATCACAGGGCGCAATCAGCCCCAGCATTTT.

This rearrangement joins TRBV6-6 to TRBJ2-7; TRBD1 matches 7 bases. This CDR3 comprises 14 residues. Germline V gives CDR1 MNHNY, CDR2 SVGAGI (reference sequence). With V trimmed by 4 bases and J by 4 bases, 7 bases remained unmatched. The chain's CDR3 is CASSSFDRVYEQYV. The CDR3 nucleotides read TGTGCCAGCAGTTCCTTCGACAGGGTGTACGAGCAGTACGTC.